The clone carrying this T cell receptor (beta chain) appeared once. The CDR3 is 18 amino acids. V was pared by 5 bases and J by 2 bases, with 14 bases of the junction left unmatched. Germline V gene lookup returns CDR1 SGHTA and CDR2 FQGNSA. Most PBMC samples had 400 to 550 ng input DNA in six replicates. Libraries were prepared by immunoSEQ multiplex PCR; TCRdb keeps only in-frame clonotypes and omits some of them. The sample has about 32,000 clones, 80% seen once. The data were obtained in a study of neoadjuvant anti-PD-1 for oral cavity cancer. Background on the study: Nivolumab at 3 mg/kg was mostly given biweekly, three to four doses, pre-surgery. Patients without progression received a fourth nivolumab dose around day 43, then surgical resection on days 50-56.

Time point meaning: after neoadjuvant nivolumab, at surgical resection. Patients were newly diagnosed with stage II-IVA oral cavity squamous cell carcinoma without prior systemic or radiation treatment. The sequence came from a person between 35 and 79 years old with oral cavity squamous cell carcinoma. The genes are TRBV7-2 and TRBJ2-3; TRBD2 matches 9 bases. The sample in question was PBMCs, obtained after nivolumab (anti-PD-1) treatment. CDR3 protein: CASSTYLSGGGPTDTQYF. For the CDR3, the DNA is TGTGCCAGCAGCACCTATCTTAGCGGGGGTGGGCCCACAGATACGCAGTATTTT.